The T cell receptor beta chain described here comes from a study of cytomegalovirus exposure and HLA in healthy donors (dated by TCRdb to the late 2010s). At the level of the whole study: An earlier analysis of approximately 590 of the donors reported about 250 Gb of sequence data and about 100 million unique TCR beta sequences from 150 million to 200 million T cells. An early release that covered some 630 HLA-typed donors contained approximately 300 gigabases of sequencing data and some 87 million unique TCR sequences. Of the roughly 420 genotyped donors, roughly 76% were placed in the genetic ancestry cluster associated with self-reported Caucasian donors. The study aimed to test whether signatures of past pathogen exposure could be identified by cataloging public T cell receptors. The T cell repertoires of several hundred subjects were profiled by immunosequencing and related to cytomegalovirus serostatus. A separate validation cohort of about 110 different subjects was used in addition to the 666-subject first cohort. To predict cytomegalovirus infection status, the study combined high-throughput TCR immunosequencing, statistical association of individual TCRs with disease status, and machine learning. A later analysis re-examined previously published TCR beta repertoires from more than 600 donors and added high-resolution HLA genotyping to investigate patterns of TCR occurrence. Rather than using new phenotypic data, the later analysis identified candidate immune exposures from TCR beta sequences and from how often those sequences occurred across donors. An earlier analysis of a few hundred of the donors applied high-throughput TCR beta sequencing to assess whether each TCR beta V gene segment acted as functional or pseudogenic. Donor age, sex, ethnicity and CMV serostatus were compiled together with the repertoire data. A later genetic analysis took genome-wide SNP genotypes for about 55% of the roughly 670 donors and used that subset as a discovery cohort. All discovery cohort repertoires had been generated on a single sequencing platform. HLA typing covered class I and class II loci at four-digit resolution. The number of typed donors differed by locus: 629-630 for A, B, C, DRB1 and DQB1; 500 to 550 for DQA1; about 600 for DPA1; and some 470 for DPB1. Because of strong linkage in the cohort, roughly 5 DR-DQ haplotypes were treated as single units for association and clustering. On average, roughly 250,000 unique TCR beta nucleotide sequences were sequenced per donor among 398 genotyped donors of the cohort, with roughly 18% of those sequences being non-productive. Points the paper makes about the study in general: The study gave a list of around 170 TCR beta chains associated with cytomegalovirus. According to the authors, the approach could potentially be generalized to other disease states and immunological phenotypes. In a later analysis, several top co-occurrence clusters were reported to appear linked to parvovirus B19, influenza, CMV and Epstein-Barr virus. In both the original and validation cohorts, the classifier was reported to diagnose cytomegalovirus status with high specificity and sensitivity. In this cohort, only TCR beta chains were sequenced, and detectable features were limited by the absence of alpha or paired-chain data. In a later analysis, the rate of TCR association differed among HLA loci, with DRB1 alleles having the most associated TCRs and HLA-C alleles having the fewest. The sequencing pipeline was judged likely to have produced a cluster of highly shared sequence variants as a technical artifact. Roughly uniform sequencing depth across donors was assumed in presence/absence analyses, although this assumption may not hold. A later genetic analysis reported fewer N-insertions in productive TCRs among donors in an Asian-associated ancestry cluster than the approximately 700-donor mean. Strong co-occurrence of HLA alleles, especially DR and DQ, made assigning TCR associations to individual alleles difficult. For the cohort, immune exposure information was limited to CMV serostatus. A further reported finding was that TCR beta sequences accurately predicted the HLA-A and HLA-B alleles for most subjects in the first cohort. In vitro tests confirmed that a few of the cytomegalovirus-associated TCR beta chains recognize cytomegalovirus antigens. A later analysis found that HLA-associated TCR beta chains were more clonally expanded and had lower generation probabilities than equally common non-associated chains. Specific HLA alleles were associated with roughly 16,000 TCR beta sequences at a false discovery rate of 0.05 in a later analysis. Correlated functional status among segregating V segments might be attributable to linkage disequilibrium, but an unknown experimental factor could not be ruled out. Broadly in line with IMGT annotations, most TCR beta V segments showed up in productive rearrangements about 90% or about 30% of the time in an earlier analysis of several hundred of the donors. Some IMGT-functional V segments, including TRBV6-2 and TRBV6-3, could not be distinguished by the 87-base-pair reads and were therefore excluded. HLA typing was unavailable for some donors at each locus, so association tests used only the typed subset. Most TCR sequences were observed very rarely across donors, whereas some public TCRs were present in many individuals. V-gene and J-gene trimming of TCR beta chains was associated with a missense DCLRE1C variant in a later genetic analysis, and the association was replicated in an independent cohort. Because counts were too low, seventeen rarely observed V segments, including chromosome 9 orphons, were excluded from the earlier analysis of 587 of the donors. Most CMV-associated TCR beta chains appeared to be HLA-restricted in a later analysis, and the HLA associations seemed to be driven largely by CMV exposure.

The CDR3 sequence holds 15 residues, the cysteine and phenylalanine included. Only CDR3 DNA remains: 45 bases, in frame from the first base. V lost 3 bases and J lost 5 bases, and the count of bases not matched to a germline gene is 9. Via the germline V gene, CDR1 is KGHSH and CDR2 LQKENI. In total, 500 to 700 healthy bone marrow donors made up the cohort. At the time of sampling, all cohort members were nominally healthy, though unrecorded immune exposures were likely present. The donor tested CMV seropositive, placing the donor among the 289 seropositive members of the cohort. Each donor provided a peripheral blood sample, and peripheral blood mononuclear cells were used for TCR beta sequencing. The Qiagen DNeasy Blood Extraction Kit was used to extract genomic DNA from the blood cell samples. Regarding this clone: What this receptor recognizes is not known. Base-call qualities are not available, and no considerably larger clone is one nucleotide away.

The library relied on the immunoSEQ multiplex PCR assay. For the multiplex PCR, a mixture combining 60 forward primers for TCR Vbeta segments and 13 reverse primers for TCR Jbeta segments was used. A multiplex PCR assay on genomic DNA amplified the CDR3 region of rearranged TCR beta genes. On the Illumina HiSeq System, the amplified TCR beta libraries were sequenced as 87-base-pair reads. As for the original processing: A later analysis tallied about 77 million unique TCR beta chains across the 700 or so repertoires, and around 12 million of those chains were shared by two or more donors. To remove PCR and sequencing errors, raw reads were error-corrected and collapsed into unique sequences using a nearest-neighbor algorithm that merged closely related sequences. CDR3 sequences were aligned to IMGT reference sequences to assign V, D and J gene segments. For a sequence to be retained, a match of at least six nucleotides was required to both a V gene segment and a J gene segment. Rearrangements were called productive when the CDR3 lacked stop codons and stayed in frame with V and J; all others were non-productive. CDR3 was defined according to IMGT convention as the region running from the second conserved V-encoded cysteine to the conserved J-encoded phenylalanine. Sequences without an unambiguous match to a single V gene segment were excluded from the earlier analysis of approximately 600 of the donors. An earlier analysis of some 500 of the donors classified V segments as functional when productive rearrangements were above 56.7% and as segregating when the standard deviation between donors was above 5%. To diagnose cytomegalovirus status from the catalog of TCR beta chain sequences, a statistical classification framework was built. A later analysis assigned V and J genes by comparing TCR nucleotide sequences with IMGT/GENE-DB human TR gene sequences. In a later analysis, CDR3 sequences and most-parsimonious VDJ recombination scenarios were assigned using the TCRdist pipeline. In a later analysis, each TCR beta chain was defined by its CDR3 amino acid sequence together with its V-gene family, and reads without a unique V-gene family were excluded. A later analysis removed 592 highly shared, low-generation-probability nucleotide sequences to deal with suspected cross-contamination and a sequencing artifact. A later analysis calculated a clonal expansion index for each public chain from normalized within-repertoire ranks of inferred template counts. Generation probabilities in a later analysis came from a VDJ recombination model fitted to out-of-frame rearrangements, and those results were checked against IGoR. A later analysis scored TCR-TCR, TCR-HLA and TCR-CMV co-occurrence with hypergeometric tests, applying a repertoire-size bias correction to TCR pairs. In a later analysis, false discovery rates were estimated by permuting HLA or CMV assignments 20 times. A later analysis grouped co-occurring TCRs with DBSCAN, adding TCRdist sequence similarity when clustering within HLA-allele-positive subsets. For co-occurrence clustering, repertoires with fewer than 30,000 or more than 120,000 public chains were excluded, along with several repertoires with anomalous nucleotide sharing. TCRdb took this table from immuneACCESS and kept in-frame rearrangements with V and J called. Such tables lack part of the clones; where checked against another copy, unresolved V genes explain under half of the gap, and the rest is unexplained. Clonal size and the V and J genes are those of that table, whereas D and trimming came from the DNA. Recorded for this sample are 90,000 to 150,000 clones; about 73% of them occurred a single time. Together, the top ten hold about 8.2% of the sample.

Recombination linked TRBV18 to TRBJ1-2; TRBD1 lines up with 7 middle nucleotides. The sequencing input was PBMCs. The origin of this receptor is a woman in her forties in good health and CMV-seropositive. The CDR3 region has the sequence CASSPEPGQRYGYTF. The DNA sequence reads TGTGCCAGCTCACCCGAACCGGGACAGAGATATGGCTACACCTTC. Reference TRBV18 and TRBJ1-2 proteins supply the regions before and after the CDR3; the full variable domain is: NAGVMQNPRHLVRRRGQEARLRCSPMKGHSHVYWYRQLPEEGLKFMVYLQKENIIDESGMPKERFSAEFPKEGPSILRIQQVVRGDSAAYFCASSPEPGQRYGYTFGSGTRLTVV.